This T cell receptor beta chain comes out of a study of control samples from healthy donors and cancer patients. Some clones are missing from TCRdb's copy, which holds only in-frame ones; the method was immunoSEQ multiplex PCR. The repertoire holds around 83,000 clones, with under 95% as singletons. The CDR3 consists of 18 residues. Germline CDR1 SGHVS, CDR2 FQNEAQ. V was pared by 0 bases and J by 5 bases, with 20 bases between. This clone was seen a few times. The sample taken for sequencing was PBMCs. The chain links TRBV7-8 to TRBJ1-5, with D possibly matching TRBD1 (6 bases). The sequence was obtained from a middle-aged woman with lung cancer. The chain's CDR3 is CASSLANLRGRGDQPQHF. The CDR3 DNA reads TGTGCCAGCAGCTTAGCAAACTTGAGGGGGAGAGGCGATCAGCCCCAGCATTTT.